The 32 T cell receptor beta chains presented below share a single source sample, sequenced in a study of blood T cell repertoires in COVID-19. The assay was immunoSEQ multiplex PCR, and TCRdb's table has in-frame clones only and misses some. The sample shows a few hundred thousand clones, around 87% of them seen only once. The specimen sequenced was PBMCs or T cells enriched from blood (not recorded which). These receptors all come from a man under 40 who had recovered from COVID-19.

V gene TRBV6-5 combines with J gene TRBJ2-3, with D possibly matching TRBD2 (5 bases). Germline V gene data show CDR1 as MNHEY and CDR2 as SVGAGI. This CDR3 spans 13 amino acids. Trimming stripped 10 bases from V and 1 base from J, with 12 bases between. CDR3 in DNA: TGTGCCACCGAAGTGAGGGGCACAGATACGCAGTATTTT. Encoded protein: CATEVRGTDTQYF.

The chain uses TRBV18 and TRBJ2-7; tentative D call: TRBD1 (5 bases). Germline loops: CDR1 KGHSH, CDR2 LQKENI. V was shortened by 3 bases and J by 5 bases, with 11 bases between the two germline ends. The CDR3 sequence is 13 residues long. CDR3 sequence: CASSPSGSNEQYF. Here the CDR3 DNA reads TGTGCCAGCTCACCCTCAGGGTCCAACGAGCAGTACTTC.

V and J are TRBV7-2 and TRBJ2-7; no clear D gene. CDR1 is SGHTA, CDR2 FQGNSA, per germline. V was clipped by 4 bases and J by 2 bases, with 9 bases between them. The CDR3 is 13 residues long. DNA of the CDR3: TGTGCCAGCAGCTCCCACAAAGCCTACGAGCAGTACTTC. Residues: CASSSHKAYEQYF. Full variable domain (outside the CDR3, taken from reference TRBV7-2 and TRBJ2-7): GAGVSQSPSNKVTEKGKDVELRCDPISGHTALYWYRQSLGQGLEFLIYFQGNSAPDKSGLPSDRFSAERTGGSVSTLTIQRTQQEDSAVYLCASSSHKAYEQYFGPGTRLTVT.

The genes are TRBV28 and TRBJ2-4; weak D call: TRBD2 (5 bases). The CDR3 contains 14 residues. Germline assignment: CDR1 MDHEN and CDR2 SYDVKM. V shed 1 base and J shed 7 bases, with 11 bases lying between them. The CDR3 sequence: CASSLSSGGNIQYF. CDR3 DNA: TGTGCCAGCAGTTTATCGTCGGGCGGGAACATTCAGTACTTC.

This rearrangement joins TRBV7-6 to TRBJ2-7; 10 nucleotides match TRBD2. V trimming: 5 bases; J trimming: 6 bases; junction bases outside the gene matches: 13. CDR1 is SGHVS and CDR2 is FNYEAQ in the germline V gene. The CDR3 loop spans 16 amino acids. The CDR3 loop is CASSKREGPDSLEQYF. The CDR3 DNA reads TGTGCCAGCAGCAAGCGGGAGGGCCCGGACTCACTCGAGCAGTACTTC.

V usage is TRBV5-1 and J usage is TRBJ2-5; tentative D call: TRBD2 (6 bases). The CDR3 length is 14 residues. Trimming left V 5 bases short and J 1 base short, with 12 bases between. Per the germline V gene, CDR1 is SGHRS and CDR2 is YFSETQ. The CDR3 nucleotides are TGCGCCAGCAGTAGCGGCCGAATCCAAGAGACCCAGTACTTC. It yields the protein CASSSGRIQETQYF.

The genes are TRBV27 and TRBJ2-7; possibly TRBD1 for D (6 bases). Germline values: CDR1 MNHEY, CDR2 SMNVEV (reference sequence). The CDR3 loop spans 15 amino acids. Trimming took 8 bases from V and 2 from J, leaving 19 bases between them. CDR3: CASAPTGLGTYEQYF. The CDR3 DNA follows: TGTGCCAGCGCTCCTACAGGGTTGGGAACCTACGAGCAGTACTTC.

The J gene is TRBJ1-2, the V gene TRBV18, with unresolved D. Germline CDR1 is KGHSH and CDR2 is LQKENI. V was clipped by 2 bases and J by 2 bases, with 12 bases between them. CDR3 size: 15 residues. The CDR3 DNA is TGTGCCAGCTCACCAGACTTTGATGGGAACTATGGCTACACCTTC. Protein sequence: CASSPDFDGNYGYTF.

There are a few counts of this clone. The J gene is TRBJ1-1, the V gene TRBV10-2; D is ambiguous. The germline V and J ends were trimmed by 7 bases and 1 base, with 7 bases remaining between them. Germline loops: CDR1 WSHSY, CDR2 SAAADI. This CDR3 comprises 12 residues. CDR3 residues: CASNRGNTEAFF. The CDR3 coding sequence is TGCGCCAGCAACCGCGGGAACACTGAAGCTTTCTTT.

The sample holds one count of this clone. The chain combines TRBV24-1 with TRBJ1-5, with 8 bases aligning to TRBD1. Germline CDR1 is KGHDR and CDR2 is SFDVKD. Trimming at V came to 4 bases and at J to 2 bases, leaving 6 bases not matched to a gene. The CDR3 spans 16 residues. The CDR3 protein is CATSDPTGGRNQPQHF. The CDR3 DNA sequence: TGTGCCACCAGTGACCCTACAGGGGGGCGCAATCAGCCCCAGCATTTT.

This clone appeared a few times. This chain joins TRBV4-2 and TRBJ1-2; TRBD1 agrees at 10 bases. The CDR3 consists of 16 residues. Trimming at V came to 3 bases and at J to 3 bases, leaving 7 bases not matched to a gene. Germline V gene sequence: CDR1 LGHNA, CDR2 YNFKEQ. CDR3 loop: CASSQDSGTGDYGYTF. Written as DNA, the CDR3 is TGTGCCAGCAGCCAGGACTCCGGGACAGGGGACTATGGCTACACCTTC.

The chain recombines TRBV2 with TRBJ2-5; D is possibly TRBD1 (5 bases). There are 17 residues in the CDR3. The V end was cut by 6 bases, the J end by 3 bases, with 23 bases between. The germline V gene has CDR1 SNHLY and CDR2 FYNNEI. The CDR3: CASSRPLLQDPKETQYF. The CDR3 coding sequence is TGTGCCAGCAGCCGGCCTCTCTTACAGGACCCGAAAGAGACCCAGTACTTC.

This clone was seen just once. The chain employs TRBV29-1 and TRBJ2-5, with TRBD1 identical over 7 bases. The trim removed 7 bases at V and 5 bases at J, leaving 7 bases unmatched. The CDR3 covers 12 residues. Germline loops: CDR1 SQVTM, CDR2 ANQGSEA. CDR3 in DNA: TGCAGCGGATTTCAGGGGGTGGAGACCCAGTACTTC. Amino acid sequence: CSGFQGVETQYF.

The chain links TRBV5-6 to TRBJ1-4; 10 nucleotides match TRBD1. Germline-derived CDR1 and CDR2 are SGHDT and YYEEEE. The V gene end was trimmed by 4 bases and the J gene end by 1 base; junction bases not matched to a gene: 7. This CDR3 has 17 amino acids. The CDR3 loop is CASSQRGTGVTNEKLFF. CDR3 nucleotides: TGTGCCAGCAGCCAAAGGGGGACAGGGGTAACTAATGAAAAACTGTTTTTT.

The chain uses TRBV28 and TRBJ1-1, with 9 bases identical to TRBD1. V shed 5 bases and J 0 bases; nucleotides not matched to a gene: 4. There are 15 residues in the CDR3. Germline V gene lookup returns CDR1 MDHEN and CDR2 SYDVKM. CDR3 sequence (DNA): TGTGCCAGCAGTGCACAGGGGGCCCTGAACACTGAAGCTTTCTTT. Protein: CASSAQGALNTEAFF.

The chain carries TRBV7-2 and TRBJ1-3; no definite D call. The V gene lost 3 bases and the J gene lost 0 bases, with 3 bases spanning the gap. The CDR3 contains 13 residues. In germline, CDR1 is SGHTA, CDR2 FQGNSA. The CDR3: CASSLSSGNTIYF. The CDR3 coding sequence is TGTGCCAGCAGCTTGAGCTCTGGAAACACCATATATTTT.

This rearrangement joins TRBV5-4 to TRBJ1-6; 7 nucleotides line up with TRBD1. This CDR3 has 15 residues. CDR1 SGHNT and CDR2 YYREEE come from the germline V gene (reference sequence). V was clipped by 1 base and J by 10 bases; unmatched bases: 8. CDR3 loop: CASSLSGTEISPLHF. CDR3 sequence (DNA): TGTGCCAGCAGCTTGTCCGGGACAGAGATATCACCCCTCCACTTT.

As DNA, the CDR3 is TGTGCCAGCAGCCAGAGACAGGGGGCGAACACTGAAGCTTTCTTT. Encoded protein: CASSQRQGANTEAFF. The chain carries TRBV7-2 and TRBJ1-1; 10 bases match TRBD1. The J segment lost 1 base and the V segment lost 5 bases, leaving 4 bases of the junction unmatched. The length of the CDR3 is 15 residues. Germline V gene sequence: CDR1 SGHTA, CDR2 FQGNSA.

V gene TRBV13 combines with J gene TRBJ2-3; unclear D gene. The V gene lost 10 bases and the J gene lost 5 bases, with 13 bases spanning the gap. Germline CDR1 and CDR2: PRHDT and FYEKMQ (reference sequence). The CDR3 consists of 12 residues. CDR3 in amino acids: CATLSRRDTQYF. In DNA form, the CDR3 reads TGTGCCACTTTGTCTAGACGAGATACGCAGTATTTT.

The chain's CDR3 is CASSQGQGSTNEQFF. Here the CDR3 DNA reads TGTGCCAGCTCACAGGGACAGGGGTCGACGAATGAGCAGTTCTTC. The rearrangement links TRBV18 to TRBJ2-1; 10 bases are a match to TRBD1. Germline CDR1 reads KGHSH; CDR2 reads LQKENI. After removal of 4 bases from V and 7 bases from J, the junction contained 7 bases not matched to a gene. The CDR3 loop spans 15 amino acids.

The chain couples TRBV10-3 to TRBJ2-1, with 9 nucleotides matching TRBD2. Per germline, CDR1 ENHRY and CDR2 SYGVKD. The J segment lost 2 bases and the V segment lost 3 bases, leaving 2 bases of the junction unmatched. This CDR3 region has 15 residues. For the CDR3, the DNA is TGTGCCATCAGTGAAAAGCGGGGGGCCTACAATGAGCAGTTCTTC. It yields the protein CAISEKRGAYNEQFF.

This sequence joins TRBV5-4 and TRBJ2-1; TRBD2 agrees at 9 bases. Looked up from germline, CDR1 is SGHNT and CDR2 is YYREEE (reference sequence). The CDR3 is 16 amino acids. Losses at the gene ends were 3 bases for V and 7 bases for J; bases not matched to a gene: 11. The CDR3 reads CASSSNIAGDRNEQFF. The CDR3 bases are TGTGCCAGCAGCTCCAATATAGCGGGAGATCGGAATGAGCAGTTCTTC.

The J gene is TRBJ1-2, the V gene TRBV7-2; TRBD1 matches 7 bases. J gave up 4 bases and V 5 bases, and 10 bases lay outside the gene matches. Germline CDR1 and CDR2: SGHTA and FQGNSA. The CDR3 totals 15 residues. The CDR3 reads CASSPPTGRPYGYTF. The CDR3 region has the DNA TGTGCCAGCAGCCCACCGACAGGGCGGCCCTATGGCTACACCTTC.

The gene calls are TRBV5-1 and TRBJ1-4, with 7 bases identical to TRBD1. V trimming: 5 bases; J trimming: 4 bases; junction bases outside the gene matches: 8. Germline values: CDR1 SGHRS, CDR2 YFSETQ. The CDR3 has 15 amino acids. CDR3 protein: CASREGQLSNEKLFF. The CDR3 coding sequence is TGCGCCAGCAGGGAGGGACAGCTTAGTAATGAAAAACTGTTTTTT.

The DNA of the CDR3 is TGTGCCAGCAGTTACGCCAGGGGGCACGAGCAGTACTTC. Translation gives CASSYARGHEQYF. V and J are TRBV6-5 and TRBJ2-7; 8 nucleotides agree with TRBD1. The J segment lost 5 bases and the V segment lost 2 bases, leaving 2 bases of the junction unmatched. Per the germline V gene, CDR1 is MNHEY and CDR2 is SVGAGI. This CDR3 has 13 residues.

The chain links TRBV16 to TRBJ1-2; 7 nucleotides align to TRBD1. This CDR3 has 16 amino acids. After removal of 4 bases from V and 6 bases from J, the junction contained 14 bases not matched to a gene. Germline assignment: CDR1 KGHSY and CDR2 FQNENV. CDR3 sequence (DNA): TGTGCCAGCAGCCCCCAGGGGGTCGGTGTCGAGAATGGCTACACCTTC. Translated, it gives CASSPQGVGVENGYTF.

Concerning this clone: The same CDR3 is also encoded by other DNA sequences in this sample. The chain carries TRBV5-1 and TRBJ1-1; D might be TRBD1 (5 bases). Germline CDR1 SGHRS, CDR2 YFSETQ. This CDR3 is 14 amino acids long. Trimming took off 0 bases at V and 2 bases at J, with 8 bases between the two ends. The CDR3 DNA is TGCGCCAGCAGCTTGGCCGGGGGAAACACTGAAGCTTTCTTT. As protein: CASSLAGGNTEAFF.

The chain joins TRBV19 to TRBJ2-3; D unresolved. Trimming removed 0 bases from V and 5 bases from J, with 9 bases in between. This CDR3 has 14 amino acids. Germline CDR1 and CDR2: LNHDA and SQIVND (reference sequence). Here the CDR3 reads CASSIDGSGDTQYF. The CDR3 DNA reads TGTGCCAGTAGTATAGATGGTAGTGGAGATACGCAGTATTTT. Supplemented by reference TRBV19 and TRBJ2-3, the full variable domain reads DGGITQSPKYLFRKEGQNVTLSCEQNLNHDAMYWYRQDPGQGLRLIYYSQIVNDFQKGDIAEGYSVSREKKESFPLTVTSAQKNPTAFYLCASSIDGSGDTQYFGPGTRLTVL.

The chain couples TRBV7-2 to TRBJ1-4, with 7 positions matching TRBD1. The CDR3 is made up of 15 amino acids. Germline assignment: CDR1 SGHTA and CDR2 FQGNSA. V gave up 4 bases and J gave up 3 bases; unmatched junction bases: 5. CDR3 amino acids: CASSSTGAANEKLFF. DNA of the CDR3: TGTGCCAGCAGCTCAACAGGGGCGGCTAATGAAAAACTGTTTTTT.

The CDR3: CASSLAPPAVSSYNEQFF. In DNA form, the CDR3 reads TGTGCCAGCAGCTTAGCACCCCCAGCGGTGAGCTCCTACAATGAGCAGTTCTTC. The chain carries TRBV7-6 and TRBJ2-1; TRBD2 might be the D (5 bases). The ends were cut back, 0 bases at V and 0 bases at J, with 15 bases in the middle. The CDR3 consists of 18 residues. The V gene's germline CDR1 is SGHVS and CDR2 FNYEAQ.

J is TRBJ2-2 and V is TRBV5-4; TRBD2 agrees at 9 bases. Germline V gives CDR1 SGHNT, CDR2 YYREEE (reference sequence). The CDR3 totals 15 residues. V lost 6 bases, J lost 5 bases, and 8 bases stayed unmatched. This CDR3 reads CASKRTSADTGELFF. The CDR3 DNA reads TGTGCCAGCAAGCGGACTAGCGCCGATACCGGGGAGCTGTTTTTT.

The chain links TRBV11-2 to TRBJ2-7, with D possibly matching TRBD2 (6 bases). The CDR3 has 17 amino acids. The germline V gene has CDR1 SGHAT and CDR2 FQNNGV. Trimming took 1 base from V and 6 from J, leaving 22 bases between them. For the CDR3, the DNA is TGTGCCAGCAGCTTAGTCTTGGGGGGTTCGAGTTTCTTCGAGCAGTACTTC. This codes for CASSLVLGGSSFFEQYF.